Sequencing of this T cell receptor beta chain was carried out in a study of OX40 agonist ivuxolimab in advanced cancers. Study details: Dosing consisted of intravenous ivuxolimab at 0.01 to 10 mg/kg every 2 weeks.

The germline CDR1 and CDR2 sequences are WSHSY and SAAADI. The CDR3 loop spans 16 amino acids. With V trimmed by 0 bases and J by 3 bases, 7 bases remained unmatched. Repertoires were generated with immunoSEQ multiplex PCR, while TCRdb's copy carries only in-frame clones and drops some. The top ten clones hold approximately 0.5% of a sample with about 98,000 clones, around nine tenths of them seen once. The chain couples TRBV10-2 to TRBJ1-2; 7 positions agree with TRBD1. The sequencing used CD4+ or CD8+ T cells sorted from blood, collected in a trial of the OX40 agonist ivuxolimab. The sequence came from an adult with an advanced solid tumor such as melanoma, head and neck, liver or kidney cancer. The CDR3: CASSESTGKHYYGYTF. The CDR3 DNA is TGCGCCAGCAGTGAGTCGACAGGGAAGCACTACTATGGCTACACCTTC.